One and the same sample provided the 24 T cell receptor beta chains below, sequenced in a study of T cell responses to AZD1222 COVID-19 vaccine. Produced via immunoSEQ multiplex PCR; TCRdb's table is partial and in-frame only. The sample records about 100,000 clones, 87% being singletons. The material was peripheral blood, obtained on day 0 of AZD1222 vaccination. These receptors were taken from an adult in good health.

The J gene is TRBJ1-4, the V gene TRBV27; 9 nucleotides line up with TRBD1. Unmatched junction bases numbered 11, after V lost 5 bases and J lost 7 bases. Germline values: CDR1 MNHEY, CDR2 SMNVEV (reference sequence). The CDR3 has 16 amino acids. The CDR3 protein is CASSHRTGVRSEKLFF. The CDR3, as DNA: TGTGCCAGCAGTCACCGGACAGGGGTGAGAAGTGAAAAACTGTTTTTT. The variable domain in full, with the rest retrieved from reference TRBV27 and TRBJ1-4, is EAQVTQNPRYLITVTGKKLTVTCSQNMNHEYMSWYRQDPGLGLRQIYYSMNVEVTDKGDVPEGYKVSRKEKRNFPLILESPSPNQTSLYFCASSHRTGVRSEKLFFGSGTQLSVL.

This chain connects TRBV12-1 to TRBJ2-7; the table's TRBD1 call for D was not verified on the DNA. TRBV12-1 represents a pseudogene. The CDR3 covers 15 residues. The CDR3 DNA reads as TGTGCCAGCAGCCTCACTGGCAGGGCCAGGGGAGAGCAGTACTTC. Translating it yields CASSLTGRARGEQYF.

The rearrangement uses TRBV9 and TRBJ1-3; D might be TRBD1 (5 bases). Germline V gene lookup returns CDR1 SGDLS and CDR2 YYNGEE. Trimming removed 3 bases at V and 2 bases at J, with 18 bases between. The CDR3 contains 17 residues. The CDR3 bases are TGTGCCAGCAGCGAACGGATCGGGACTGGTACTGGAAACACCATATATTTT. Translated: CASSERIGTGTGNTIYF.

The chain carries TRBV29-1 and TRBJ2-7; TRBD1 matches 10 bases. Germline-derived CDR1 and CDR2 are SQVTM and ANQGSEA. The CDR3 consists of 14 residues. The V and J ends lost 0 bases and 7 bases, in that order; junction bases with no gene match: 6. The CDR3 DNA is TGCAGCGTTGAAGAGGGGACAGGGGTTGGGGAGCAGTACTTC. It codes for CSVEEGTGVGEQYF.

The rearrangement links TRBV7-2 to TRBJ2-3; the D is unclear. The CDR3 contains 15 residues. Per germline, CDR1 SGHTA and CDR2 FQGNSA. Trimming shortened V by 2 bases and J by 3 bases, and 12 bases separated the two germline ends. This chain's CDR3 is CASSLTAIKTDTQYF. The CDR3 DNA reads as TGTGCCAGCAGCTTAACAGCGATCAAAACAGATACGCAGTATTTT.

The chain recombines TRBV29-1 with TRBJ2-7; no definite D call. From germline, CDR1 is SQVTM and CDR2 ANQGSEA. V lost 6 bases and J lost 0, with 15 bases in between. There are 14 residues in the CDR3. Here the CDR3 DNA reads TGCAGCGTCAAGGCGGTCCGAAGCTCCTACGAGCAGTACTTC. Encoded protein: CSVKAVRSSYEQYF.

Only a few counts were recorded for this clone. The chain is built from TRBV7-7 and TRBJ2-1; 7 nucleotides agree with TRBD2. The length of the CDR3 is 13 residues. CDR1 and CDR2 from the germline V gene are SSHAT and FNYEAQ (reference sequence). The trim removed 8 bases at V and 5 bases at J, leaving 6 bases unmatched. DNA for the CDR3: TGTGCCAGCGCGCTAGCGGAAAACAATGAGCAGTTCTTC. Translated, it gives CASALAENNEQFF.

The V call is TRBV5-1, the J call TRBJ1-1, with a weak D call TRBD1 (5 bases). Germline V gives CDR1 SGHRS, CDR2 YFSETQ. V dropped 1 base and J dropped 5 bases, with 9 bases sitting between them. The CDR3 is 13 amino acids. Here the CDR3 DNA reads TGCGCCAGCAGCTTGCAGGACAAGACTGAAGCTTTCTTT. Protein sequence: CASSLQDKTEAFF.

This clone came up once. The rearrangement joins TRBV20-1 to TRBJ1-4; no reliable D call. The CDR3 covers 11 residues. Deletions cut 5 bases from V and 4 bases from J, with 5 bases between. From germline, CDR1 is DFQATT and CDR2 SNEGSKA (reference sequence). This CDR3 reads CSALDNEKLFF. DNA of the CDR3: TGCAGTGCTCTTGATAATGAAAAACTGTTTTTT.

With respect to this clone: The germline gene is not matched at one end of the junction; a read error may be the cause. J is TRBJ1-2 and V is TRBV19, with a tentative D call TRBD1 (5 bases). Germline assignment: CDR1 LNHDA and CDR2 SQIVND (reference sequence). The CDR3 loop spans 14 amino acids. Written as DNA, the CDR3 is TGTGCCAGTAGCATAGAGACAGACTTCTATGGCTACACCTTC. Amino acids: CASSIETDFYGYTF.

The chain couples TRBV6-6 to TRBJ1-3; D is perhaps TRBD1 (6 bases). Looked up from germline, CDR1 is MNHNY and CDR2 is SVGAGI (reference sequence). The CDR3 totals 15 residues. V was pared by 6 bases and J by 1 base, with 13 bases between. CDR3 sequence: CASSRGQTSGNTIYF. CDR3 coding DNA: TGTGCCAGCAGCCGAGGACAGACTTCTGGAAACACCATATATTTT.

The chain carries TRBV2 and TRBJ2-1, with TRBD2 as a possible D gene (6 bases). V was shortened by 3 bases and J by 13 bases, with 13 bases between the two germline ends. The germline V gene has CDR1 SNHLY and CDR2 FYNNEI. The CDR3 totals 12 residues. CDR3 in amino acids: CASSDRRRDQFF. CDR3 DNA: TGTGCCAGCAGTGACCGGAGGCGGGATCAGTTCTTC.

The V and J genes are TRBV4-3 and TRBJ2-1, with 10 bases matching TRBD2. V lost 6 bases, J lost 6 bases, and 5 bases stayed unmatched. Germline lookup yields CDR1 LGHNA and CDR2 YSLEER. This CDR3 has 14 residues. The CDR3 coding sequence is TGCGCCAGCAGGGCGGCTAGCGGGAGCAATGAGCAGTTCTTC. Translated: CASRAASGSNEQFF.

V gene TRBV6-5 combines with J gene TRBJ2-1; D gene unclear. This CDR3 is 16 amino acids long. Per the germline V gene, CDR1 is MNHEY and CDR2 is SVGAGI. Trimming removed 0 bases from V and 6 bases from J, with 15 bases in between. The CDR3 DNA is TGTGCCAGCAGTTACTCGATGTATCGGCCGCGCAATGAGCAGTTCTTC. It translates to CASSYSMYRPRNEQFF.

The chain uses TRBV7-9 and TRBJ2-5; 7 nucleotides line up with TRBD1. The CDR3 has 14 residues. The germline gives CDR1 SEHNR, CDR2 FQNEAQ (reference sequence). V dropped 5 bases and J dropped 2; count of bases not matched to a gene: 5. The CDR3 nucleotides read TGTGCCAGCAGCGTACCAGGGGGTCAAGAGACCCAGTACTTC. This sequence encodes CASSVPGGQETQYF.

The rearrangement uses TRBV15 and TRBJ2-7; D ambiguous. Trimming took 0 bases from V and 3 from J, leaving 6 bases between them. Germline V gives CDR1 LNHNV, CDR2 YYDKDF (reference sequence). This CDR3 has 13 amino acids. CDR3 sequence reads: CATSREKSYEQYF. The CDR3 DNA follows: TGTGCCACCAGCAGAGAAAAAAGCTACGAGCAGTACTTC.

The chain has TRBV28 and TRBJ2-7; maybe TRBD2 (5 bases). V lost 7 bases, J lost 1 base, and 11 bases lay in between. There are 13 residues in the CDR3. Germline V gene lookup returns CDR1 MDHEN and CDR2 SYDVKM. The DNA of the CDR3 is TGTGCCAGCAATACAGCGGTTTCCTACGAGCAGTACTTC. Translation gives CASNTAVSYEQYF.

This chain uses TRBV6-1 with TRBJ1-4; D gene unclear. CDR1 is MNHNS and CDR2 is SASEGT in the germline V gene. The germline V and J ends were trimmed by 1 base and 5 bases, with 11 bases remaining between them. The CDR3 has 15 residues. CDR3 region: CASSEGNLLNEKLFF. Written as DNA, the CDR3 is TGTGCCAGCAGTGAAGGCAATCTCCTCAATGAAAAACTGTTTTTT.

This clone was seen only a few times. The chain is built from TRBV11-1 and TRBJ1-5, with D unresolved. The CDR3 contains 16 residues. Germline V gene lookup returns CDR1 SGHAT and CDR2 FQDESV (reference sequence). The ends were cut back, 1 base at V and 7 bases at J, with 17 bases in the middle. CDR3 in DNA: TGTGCCAGCAGCTTAGGGCCCCCAGGCTCTGGCCAGCCCCAGCATTTT. Its translation: CASSLGPPGSGQPQHF.

In its sample, this clone was seen once. The chain carries TRBV15 and TRBJ1-5; the D gene is possibly TRBD1 (5 bases). CDR1 and CDR2 (germline): LNHNV, YYDKDF (reference sequence). The germline V and J ends were trimmed by 5 bases and 5 bases, with 19 bases remaining between them. The CDR3 extends over 16 amino acids. The CDR3 loop reads CATSEGRGRLHQPQHF. For the CDR3, the DNA is TGTGCCACCAGCGAAGGGCGGGGACGGCTTCATCAGCCCCAGCATTTT.

The V and J genes are TRBV27 and TRBJ2-7, with 10 nucleotides matching TRBD2. CDR3 length: 14 residues. V gave up 8 bases and J gave up 3 bases; unmatched junction bases: 7. The germline V gene has CDR1 MNHEY and CDR2 SMNVEV (reference sequence). The CDR3 bases are TGTGCCAGCGGTGTCCTAGCGGGAGTCTACGAGCAGTACTTC. It codes for CASGVLAGVYEQYF.

This clone was seen a few times. The J gene is TRBJ1-1, the V gene TRBV6-5; tentatively, D is TRBD1 (5 bases). Trimming removed 6 bases at V and 8 bases at J, with 16 bases between. The germline CDR1 and CDR2 sequences are MNHEY and SVGAGI. The CDR3 loop spans 13 amino acids. The DNA of the CDR3 is TGTGCCAGCAGCCCAATCGAGGGGAGGGAAGCTTTCTTT. This encodes CASSPIEGREAFF.

This chain uses TRBV12-3 or TRBV12-4 with TRBJ2-1; D is perhaps TRBD2 (5 bases). The CDR3 runs to 13 residues. The V and J ends lost 3 bases and 8 bases respectively, with 11 bases between them. In DNA form, the CDR3 reads TGTGCCAGCAGTTTTCTAGCTCGTGATGAGCAGTTCTTC. Translating it yields CASSFLARDEQFF.

This clone has at least ten counts. The V call is TRBV2, the J call TRBJ1-1; a weak D match, TRBD1 (5 bases). The V gene lost 10 bases and the J gene lost 1 base, with 19 bases spanning the gap. Germline V gene sequence: CDR1 SNHLY, CDR2 FYNNEI. The CDR3 totals 15 residues. In DNA form, the CDR3 reads TGTGCCACTCACGGAGGGAGGGGCCCGAACACTGAAGCTTTCTTT. Translating gives CATHGGRGPNTEAFF.